The present T cell receptor (beta chain) was sequenced within a study of blood T cells in healthy people across ages. Study as a whole: Through template switching, about one barcoded beta molecule was captured per two T cells, as measured in model experiments. Study-wide findings and caveats: While age rose, TCR beta diversity per million T cells dropped in a roughly linear way.

This clonotype occurred a few times. Its target is not known. Trimming removed 1 base at V and 8 bases at J, with 8 bases between. Germline CDR1 reads SEHNR; CDR2 reads FQNEAQ (reference sequence). This CDR3 comprises 12 residues. Through a sample-barcoded 5' primer and a J-beta primer mix, a second PCR was run for roughly 6 to 12 cycles. One entry per CDR3 protein, called by TCRdb with MiXCR from the 5' RACE reads. This repertoire shows approximately 1.5 million distinct CDR3 sequences, approximately 42% found once; its top ten account for about 4%. Per-sample yields of isolated PBMCs were at least 6 million.

The specimen was blood. This clonotype was sampled from a woman younger than 35 in good health. J is TRBJ1-2 and V is TRBV7-9, with D hard to call. This CDR3 reads CASSLGLAGYTF. DNA for the CDR3: TGTGCCAGCAGCTTAGGCCTGGCAGGCTACACCTTC. The full variable domain, rest sourced from reference TRBV7-9 and TRBJ1-2, is DTGVSQNPRHKITKRGQNVTFRCDPISEHNRLYWYRQTLGQGPEFLTYFQNEAQLEKSRLLSDRFSAERPKGSFSTLEIQRTEQGDSAMYLCASSLGLAGYTFGSGTRLTVV.